A single sample is the source of the 2 T cell receptor beta chains below, sequenced in a study of cytomegalovirus exposure and HLA in healthy donors. TCRdb's copy holds only in-frame clones and misses some; the assay was immunoSEQ multiplex PCR. Altogether some 200,000 clones are present, around 81% being singletons, with the ten largest covering around 2.8%. The material sequenced was PBMCs. These receptors were collected from a young woman in good health and CMV-seropositive.

The chain is built from TRBV6-1 and TRBJ2-7, with D unclear. V was pared by 7 bases and J by 2 bases, with 6 bases between. This CDR3 has 11 amino acids. Per the germline V gene, CDR1 is MNHNS and CDR2 is SASEGT. CDR3 loop: CASTGTYEQYF. In DNA form, the CDR3 reads TGTGCCAGCACTGGCACCTACGAGCAGTACTTC.

The chain couples TRBV4-1 to TRBJ1-3; D gene unclear. Per germline, CDR1 MGHRA and CDR2 YSYEKL. Trimming pared 1 base from V and 0 bases from J, leaving 10 bases between. The CDR3 length is 16 residues. The CDR3 here is CASSQVEAFSGNTIYF. CDR3 coding DNA: TGCGCCAGCAGCCAAGTGGAGGCATTCTCTGGAAACACCATATATTTT.